This TCR beta chain was sequenced during a study of blood T cell repertoires in COVID-19. Study-level information: Donors in the United States, Italy and Spain gave samples during acute or convalescent COVID-19. Nucleic acid was either cDNA or gDNA, and it came from T cells, B-cell-depleted T cells, or PBMCs.

Original processing notes: Nucleated cell number was recorded as an estimate derived from reference gene primer amplification. Assay: immunoSEQ multiplex PCR; the TCRdb copy retains only in-frame clones and omits some. From that table come the V and J calls and clone size; the DNA was used to work out D and trimming. The table includes 200,000 or so clones, around 81% detected once. Unmatched junction bases numbered 8, after V lost 5 bases and J lost 4 bases. The CDR3 length is 16 residues. Germline V gene data show CDR1 as KGHDR and CDR2 as SFDVKD. The sequenced sample was peripheral blood. This chain connects TRBV24-1 to TRBJ1-1, with TRBD1 matching over 11 bases. This receptor was taken from a woman aged 70-85 years with acute or convalescent COVID-19. The CDR3 DNA reads TGTGCCACCAGTGCTCGGACAGGGGGCGGTGGCACTGAAGCTTTCTTT. Amino acids: CATSARTGGGGTEAFF.